This is a list of T cell receptor beta chains from one sample in a study. TCRdb redid the calling of the 5' RACE reads with MiXCR, one entry per CDR3 protein. This sample has tens of thousands of distinct CDR3 sequences, with around 28% found just once. The sample comprised tumor-infiltrating memory CD4+ T cells sorted from the breast tumor. The source of these receptors is a female donor with breast cancer. Both conserved end residues are part of each CDR3.

V: TRBV7-2; length: 16; CDR3: CASSSYLGTDNYGYTF
V: TRBV6-5; length: 13; CDR3: CASSVTGLYGYTF
V: TRBV28; length: 14; CDR3: CASKSMGNTGELFF
V: TRBV20-1; length: 15; CDR3: CSADGLAGVINEQFF
V: TRBV7-2; length: 16; CDR3: CASRSSPGLADNEQFF
V: TRBV5-1; length: 16; CDR3: CASSPVWDSGGNEQFF
V: TRBV12-3/TRBV12-4; length: 12; CDR3: CASAGSNYGYTF
V: TRBV20-1; length: 14; CDR3: CSARQGLAIETQYF
V: TRBV7-9; length: 14; CDR3: CASSLSGSTGELFF
V: TRBV7-9; length: 13; CDR3: CASSQTADTGAFF
V: TRBV6-6; length: 15; CDR3: CASSDPTTGNHGYTF
V: TRBV12-3/TRBV12-4; length: 13; CDR3: CASSFEAAGEQFF
V: TRBV3-1; length: 16; CDR3: CASSRFIQGDGYEQYF
V: TRBV7-2; length: 14; CDR3: CASSLLGAGETQYF
V: TRBV7-2; length: 13; CDR3: CASSSGGGETQYF
V: TRBV5-1; length: 14; CDR3: CASSIGSGANVLTF
V: TRBV30; length: 13; CDR3: CAWMAKAGTEAFF
V: TRBV7-2; length: 15; CDR3: CASSPRGEGETEAFF
V: TRBV5-1; length: 14; CDR3: CASTRAGGVETQYF
V: TRBV5-4; length: 14; CDR3: CASSFQGTYNEQFF
V: TRBV7-3; length: 14; CDR3: CASSQTGNTGELFF
V: TRBV12-3/TRBV12-4; length: 14; CDR3: CASTSSGYAYEQYF
V: TRBV20-1; length: 13; CDR3: CSAGGKGNQPQHF
V: TRBV12-3/TRBV12-4; length: 14; CDR3: CASSPTGDGETQYF
V: TRBV5-1; length: 16; CDR3: CASSSYWTTSTDTQYF
V: TRBV5-1; length: 13; CDR3: CASSDTFGGTQYF
V: TRBV5-1; length: 15; CDR3: CASSVTSGSYNEQFF
V: TRBV12-3/TRBV12-4; length: 14; CDR3: CASRGQSRNQPQHF
V: TRBV7-2; length: 14; CDR3: CASSPWRTKDEQFF
V: TRBV28; length: 14; CDR3: CASTPGSPNEKLFF
V: TRBV6-2/TRBV6-3; length: 12; CDR3: CASSYEEYEAFF
V: TRBV5-1; length: 17; CDR3: CASSLAHTGASYSPLHF
V: TRBV6-6; length: 14; CDR3: CASSPGTANYGYTF
V: TRBV6-5; length: 15; CDR3: CASISAPVSYYEQYF
V: TRBV10-3; length: 15; CDR3: CATQGQVNSGNTIYF
V: TRBV7-2; length: 17; CDR3: CASSSRGTGYAQETQYF
V: TRBV11-3; length: 15; CDR3: CASTPSGSGDYGYTF
V: TRBV5-1; length: 14; CDR3: CASSVTGSKEKLFF
V: TRBV5-1; length: 15; CDR3: CASSIGPPASNEQFF
V: TRBV18; length: 13; CDR3: CASASGSYNEQFF
V: TRBV11-1; length: 13; CDR3: CATRSQGEGEAFF
V: TRBV15; length: 14; CDR3: CATSRGRDTDTQYF
V: TRBV7-3; length: 15; CDR3: CASRLTGDPNSPLHF
V: TRBV3-1; length: 17; CDR3: CASSLLGGTSGKETQYF
V: TRBV2; length: 16; CDR3: CASSSTSGSWADTQYF
V: TRBV28; length: 11; CDR3: CATRGRETQYF
V: TRBV4-3; length: 15; CDR3: CASSQEYAGTGELFF
V: TRBV5-1; length: 15; CDR3: CASSLIGTGQETQYF
V: TRBV12-3/TRBV12-4; length: 14; CDR3: CASSLRGVGNTIYF
V: TRBV20-1; length: 15; CDR3: CSASRGSGRANEQFF
V: TRBV6-6; length: 14; CDR3: CASSFPPTTREAFF
V: TRBV5-1; length: 17; CDR3: CASSPSGTASGNTEAFF
V: TRBV5-1; length: 19; CDR3: CASSLGGGSMTSRQNIQYF
V: TRBV9; length: 17; CDR3: CASSGSSGRMKGDTQYF
V: TRBV6-1; length: 15; CDR3: CASTGKGGEDSEQFF
V: TRBV6-2/TRBV6-3; length: 13; CDR3: CASSLGPTEPQHF
V: TRBV7-8; length: 14; CDR3: CASSPGEGNYGYTF